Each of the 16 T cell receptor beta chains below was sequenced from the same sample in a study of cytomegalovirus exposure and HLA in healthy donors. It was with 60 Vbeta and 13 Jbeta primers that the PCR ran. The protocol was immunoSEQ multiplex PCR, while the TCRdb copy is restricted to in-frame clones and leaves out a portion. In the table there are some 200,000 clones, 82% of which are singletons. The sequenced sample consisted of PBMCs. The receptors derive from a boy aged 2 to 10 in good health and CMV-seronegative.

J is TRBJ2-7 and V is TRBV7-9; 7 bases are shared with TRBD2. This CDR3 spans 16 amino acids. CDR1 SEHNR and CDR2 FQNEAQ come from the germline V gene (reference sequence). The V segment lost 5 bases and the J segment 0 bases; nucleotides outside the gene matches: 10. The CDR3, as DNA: TGTGCCAGCAGCGGGAGAGGAGCGGGAAGCTCCTACGAGCAGTACTTC. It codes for CASSGRGAGSSYEQYF.

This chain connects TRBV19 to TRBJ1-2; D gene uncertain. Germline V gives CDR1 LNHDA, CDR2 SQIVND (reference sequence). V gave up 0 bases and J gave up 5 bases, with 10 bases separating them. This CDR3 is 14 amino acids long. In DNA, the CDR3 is TGTGCCAGTAGTATAGATCGCGCGGGTTATGGCTACACCTTC. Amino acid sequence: CASSIDRAGYGYTF.

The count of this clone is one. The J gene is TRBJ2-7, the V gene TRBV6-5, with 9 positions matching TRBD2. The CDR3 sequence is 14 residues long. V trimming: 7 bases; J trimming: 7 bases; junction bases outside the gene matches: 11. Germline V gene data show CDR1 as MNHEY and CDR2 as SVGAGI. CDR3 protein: CASKIAGDLREQYF. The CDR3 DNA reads TGTGCCAGCAAGATAGCGGGAGACCTCCGGGAGCAGTACTTC.

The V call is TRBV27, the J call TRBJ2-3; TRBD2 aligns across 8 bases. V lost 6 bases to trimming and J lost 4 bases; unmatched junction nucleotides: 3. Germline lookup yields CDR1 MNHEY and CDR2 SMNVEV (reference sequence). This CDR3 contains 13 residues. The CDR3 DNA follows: TGTGCCAGCAGCCCCGGGGGGGCAGATACGCAGTATTTT. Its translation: CASSPGGADTQYF.

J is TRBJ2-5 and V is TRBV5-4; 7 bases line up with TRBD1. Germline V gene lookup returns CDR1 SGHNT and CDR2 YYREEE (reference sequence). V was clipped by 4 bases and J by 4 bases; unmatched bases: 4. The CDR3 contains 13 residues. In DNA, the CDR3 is TGTGCCAGCAGCCACCGGGACAGAGAGACCCAGTACTTC. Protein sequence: CASSHRDRETQYF.

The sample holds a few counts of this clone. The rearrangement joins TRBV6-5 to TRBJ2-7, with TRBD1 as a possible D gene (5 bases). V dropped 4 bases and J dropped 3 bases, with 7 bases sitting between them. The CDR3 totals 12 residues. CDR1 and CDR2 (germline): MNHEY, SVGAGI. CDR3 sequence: CASSSGNYEQYF. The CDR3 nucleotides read TGTGCCAGCAGTTCAGGGAACTACGAGCAGTACTTC.

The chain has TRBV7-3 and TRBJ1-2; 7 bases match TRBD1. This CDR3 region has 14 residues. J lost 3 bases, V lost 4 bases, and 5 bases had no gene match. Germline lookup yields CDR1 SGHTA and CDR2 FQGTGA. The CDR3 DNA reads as TGTGCCAGCAGCTCTGGGACAGTGGACTATGGCTACACCTTC. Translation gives CASSSGTVDYGYTF.

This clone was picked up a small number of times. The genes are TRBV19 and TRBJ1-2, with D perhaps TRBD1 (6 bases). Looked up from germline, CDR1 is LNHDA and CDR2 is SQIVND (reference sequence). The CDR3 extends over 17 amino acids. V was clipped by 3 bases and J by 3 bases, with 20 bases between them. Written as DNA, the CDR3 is TGTGCCAGTAGTATTTTTCCCGGGACAAAGATTGACTATGGCTACACCTTC. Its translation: CASSIFPGTKIDYGYTF. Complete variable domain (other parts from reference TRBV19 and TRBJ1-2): DGGITQSPKYLFRKEGQNVTLSCEQNLNHDAMYWYRQDPGQGLRLIYYSQIVNDFQKGDIAEGYSVSREKKESFPLTVTSAQKNPTAFYLCASSIFPGTKIDYGYTFGSGTRLTVV.

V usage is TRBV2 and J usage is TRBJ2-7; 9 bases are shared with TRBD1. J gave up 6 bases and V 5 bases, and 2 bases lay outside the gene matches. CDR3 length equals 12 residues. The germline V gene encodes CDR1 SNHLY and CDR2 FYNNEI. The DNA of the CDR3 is TGTGCCAGCAGTAAGGACAGGGGCGAGCAGTACTTC. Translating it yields CASSKDRGEQYF.

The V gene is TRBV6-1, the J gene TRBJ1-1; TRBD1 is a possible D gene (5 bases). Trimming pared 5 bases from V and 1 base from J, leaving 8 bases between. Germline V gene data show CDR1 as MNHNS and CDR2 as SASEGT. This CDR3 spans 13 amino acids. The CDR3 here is CASSRQTNTEAFF. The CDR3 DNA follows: TGTGCCAGCAGTAGACAGACGAACACTGAAGCTTTCTTT.

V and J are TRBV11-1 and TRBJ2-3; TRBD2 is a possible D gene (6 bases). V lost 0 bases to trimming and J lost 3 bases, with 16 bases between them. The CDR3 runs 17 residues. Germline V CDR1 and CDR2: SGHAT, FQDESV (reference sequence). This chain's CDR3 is CASSLARGTSPTDTQYF. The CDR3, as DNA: TGTGCCAGCAGCTTAGCGCGGGGAACCTCCCCTACAGATACGCAGTATTTT.

The CDR3 nucleotides read TGTGCCAGCAGTGAAGTAAGGGCAGGGGACCCGAACACCGGGGAGCTGTTTTTT. Protein: CASSEVRAGDPNTGELFF. This chain uses TRBV6-1 with TRBJ2-2; possible D gene TRBD1, 6 bases. Germline assignment: CDR1 MNHNS and CDR2 SASEGT. V lost 1 base and J 0 bases, leaving 15 bases between the germline ends. The CDR3 has 18 amino acids.

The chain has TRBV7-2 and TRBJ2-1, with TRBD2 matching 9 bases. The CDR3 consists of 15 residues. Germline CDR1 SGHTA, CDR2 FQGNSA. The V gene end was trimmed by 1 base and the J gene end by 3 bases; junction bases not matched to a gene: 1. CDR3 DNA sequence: TGTGCCAGCAGCTTAGGACTAGCGGTCTACAATGAGCAGTTCTTC. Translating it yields CASSLGLAVYNEQFF. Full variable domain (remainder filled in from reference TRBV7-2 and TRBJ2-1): GAGVSQSPSNKVTEKGKDVELRCDPISGHTALYWYRQSLGQGLEFLIYFQGNSAPDKSGLPSDRFSAERTGGSVSTLTIQRTQQEDSAVYLCASSLGLAVYNEQFFGPGTRLTVL.

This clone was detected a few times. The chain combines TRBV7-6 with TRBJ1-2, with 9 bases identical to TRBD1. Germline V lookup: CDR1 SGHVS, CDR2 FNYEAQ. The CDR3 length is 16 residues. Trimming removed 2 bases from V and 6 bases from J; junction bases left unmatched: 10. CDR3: CASSLSAGQGPDGYTF. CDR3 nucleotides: TGTGCCAGCAGCTTAAGTGCGGGACAGGGTCCGGATGGCTACACCTTC.

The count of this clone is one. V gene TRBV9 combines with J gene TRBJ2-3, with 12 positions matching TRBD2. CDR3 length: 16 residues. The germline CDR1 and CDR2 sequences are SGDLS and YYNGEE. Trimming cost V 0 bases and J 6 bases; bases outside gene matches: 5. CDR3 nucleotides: TGTGCCAGCAGCGTAGGGACTAGCGGGGTGCAGGATACGCAGTATTTT. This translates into CASSVGTSGVQDTQYF.

CDR3 amino acids: CASSIKAGNYGYTF. The CDR3 region has the DNA TGTGCCAGTAGTATAAAGGCGGGGAACTATGGCTACACCTTC. The chain couples TRBV19 to TRBJ1-2, with D uncertain. This CDR3 is 14 amino acids long. Germline V CDR1 and CDR2: LNHDA, SQIVND (reference sequence). V was trimmed by 2 bases and J by 2 bases, leaving 9 bases between them.